These 14 T cell receptor beta chains were sequenced from one sample in a study of blood T cell repertoires in COVID-19. Sequencing used immunoSEQ multiplex PCR; TCRdb keeps in-frame clones, though not all of them. There are over 200,000 clones in the sample; roughly 78% occur only once, and about 12% lies in the top ten. The sequenced sample consisted of peripheral blood. The source of these receptors is a middle-aged woman with acute or convalescent COVID-19.

The gene calls are TRBV14 and TRBJ2-1; 7 bases match TRBD2. J was trimmed by 14 bases and V by 0 bases; bases with no gene match: 10. CDR1 is SGHDN and CDR2 is FVKESK in the germline V gene. The CDR3 has 14 amino acids. The CDR3 here is CASSQEGYGRSEFF. Here the CDR3 DNA reads TGTGCCAGCAGCCAAGAAGGTTACGGGAGGAGCGAGTTCTTC.

This sequence joins TRBV3-1 (or the pseudogene TRBV3-2) and TRBJ2-1; 10 bases map to TRBD2. Trimming cost V 1 base and J 6 bases; bases outside gene matches: 9. CDR3 length equals 17 residues. CDR1 is LGHDT and CDR2 is YNNKEL in the germline V gene (reference sequence). The CDR3 loop reads CASSQVLASGSGNEQFF. The CDR3 DNA follows: TGTGCCAGCAGCCAAGTTCTCGCTAGCGGGAGTGGCAATGAGCAGTTCTTC.

The genes are TRBV30 and TRBJ2-7, with TRBD2 identical over 10 bases. The V segment lost 0 bases and the J segment 7 bases; nucleotides outside the gene matches: 9. CDR3 length: 15 residues. Per the germline V gene, CDR1 is GTSNPN and CDR2 is SVGIG (reference sequence). The CDR3 sequence: CAWSVRLAGVLEQYF. The CDR3 coding sequence is TGTGCCTGGAGTGTACGGCTAGCGGGAGTATTAGAGCAGTACTTC.

The rearrangement uses TRBV5-1 and TRBJ1-4; D uncertain. The CDR3 contains 15 residues. The germline V gene encodes CDR1 SGHRS and CDR2 YFSETQ. The ends were cut back, 0 bases at V and 2 bases at J, with 8 bases in the middle. CDR3 bases: TGCGCCAGCAGCTTGGGCAGAGGGACTAATGAAAAACTGTTTTTT. Translation gives CASSLGRGTNEKLFF.

The count of this clone is one. The J gene is TRBJ2-3, the V gene TRBV6-2 or TRBV6-3, with 8 bases matching TRBD2. Germline values: CDR1 MNHEY, CDR2 SVGEGT. The ends lost 3 bases at V and 3 bases at J; junction bases unmatched: 11. There are 17 residues in the CDR3. CDR3 bases: TGTGCCAGCAGTTATCCACTCCCGGGACTAGAGACAGATACGCAGTATTTT. It codes for CASSYPLPGLETDTQYF.

In the case of this clone: The sample has other DNA sequences that encode this CDR3 too. The chain combines TRBV5-6 with TRBJ1-4, with 11 nucleotides matching TRBD1. V lost 5 bases, J lost 6 bases, and 3 bases stayed unmatched. The CDR3 is 14 amino acids. The V gene's germline CDR1 is SGHDT and CDR2 YYEEEE. CDR3 nucleotide sequence: TGTGCCAGCAGGGGGACAGGGGGTGATGAAAAACTGTTTTTT. The encoded protein is CASRGTGGDEKLFF.

A few counts support this clone. The chain couples TRBV6-2 or TRBV6-3 to TRBJ1-2, with D maybe TRBD1 (6 bases). Looked up from germline, CDR1 is MNHEY and CDR2 is SVGEGT. The CDR3 is made up of 17 amino acids. Trimming took 0 bases from V and 4 from J, leaving 18 bases between them. The CDR3 sequence is CASSYSKAAGDVYGYTF. CDR3 nucleotides: TGTGCCAGCAGTTACTCGAAAGCTGCAGGGGACGTCTATGGCTACACCTTC.

The rearrangement uses TRBV5-1 and TRBJ1-3; 11 bases are shared with TRBD1. This CDR3 has 15 amino acids. V trimming: 1 base; J trimming: 8 bases; junction bases outside the gene matches: 5. The V gene's germline CDR1 is SGHRS and CDR2 YFSETQ. CDR3 nucleotides: TGCGCCAGCAGCTTGACCGGGACAGGGGGAGACACCATATATTTT. This gives the protein CASSLTGTGGDTIYF.

V and J are TRBV6-6 and TRBJ2-1; 11 bases are a match to TRBD2. Germline V gene lookup returns CDR1 MNHNY and CDR2 SVGAGI (reference sequence). V was clipped by 6 bases and J by 10 bases; unmatched bases: 8. The CDR3 consists of 14 residues. DNA of the CDR3: TGTGCCAGCAGGGCCGGGACTAGCGGTCGGGAGCAGTTCTTC. This codes for CASRAGTSGREQFF.

The chain carries TRBV7-2 and TRBJ2-1, with D perhaps matching TRBD2 (7 bases). The germline CDR1 and CDR2 sequences are SGHTA and FQGNSA. The V and J ends lost 6 bases and 6 bases respectively, with 18 bases between them. The CDR3 is 15 amino acids. The CDR3, as DNA: TGTGCCAGCAGACCGACTAAGGGGGGGCCCAATGAGCAGTTCTTC. Its translation: CASRPTKGGPNEQFF. Full variable domain (missing parts from reference TRBV7-2 and TRBJ2-1): GAGVSQSPSNKVTEKGKDVELRCDPISGHTALYWYRQSLGQGLEFLIYFQGNSAPDKSGLPSDRFSAERTGGSVSTLTIQRTQQEDSAVYLCASRPTKGGPNEQFFGPGTRLTVL.

The chain combines TRBV10-2 with TRBJ1-5; no clear D gene. This CDR3 has 12 amino acids. Germline CDR1 reads WSHSY; CDR2 reads SAAADI. The germline V and J ends were trimmed by 2 bases and 5 bases, with 4 bases remaining between them. The CDR3 nucleotides read TGCGCCAGCAGTGAGGAGTATCAGCCCCAGCATTTT. Translation: CASSEEYQPQHF.

This clone turned up a few times. The chain recombines TRBV7-6 with TRBJ2-2, with 10 bases matching TRBD1. The length of the CDR3 is 15 residues. Germline V gives CDR1 SGHVS, CDR2 FNYEAQ. Germline trimming cut 8 bases from V and 6 bases from J; bases unmatched to any gene: 9. The CDR3 DNA reads TGTGCCAGCCGCCGTGGGACAGGGGCTTCCGGGGAGCTGTTTTTT. Protein: CASRRGTGASGELFF.

This clone is deemed medium-sized. The rearrangement links TRBV9 to TRBJ1-4; D ambiguous. CDR3 size: 14 residues. The V gene lost 5 bases and the J gene lost 1 base, with 9 bases spanning the gap. CDR1 is SGDLS, CDR2 YYNGEE, per germline. CDR3: CASSRGGTNEKLFF. CDR3 DNA sequence: TGTGCCAGCAGTCGGGGAGGAACTAATGAAAAACTGTTTTTT.

V and J are TRBV12-3 or TRBV12-4 and TRBJ2-2, with a possible D match to TRBD1 (5 bases). This CDR3 has 13 residues. V shed 5 bases and J shed 6 bases, with 10 bases lying between them. The CDR3 DNA follows: TGTGCCAGCAGTCCCAGGGAAGCCGGGGAGCTGTTTTTT. Amino acid sequence: CASSPREAGELFF.